This T cell receptor beta chain was found in a study of cytomegalovirus exposure and HLA in healthy donors. 60 Vbeta and 13 Jbeta primers were used in PCR. Measured with immunoSEQ multiplex PCR; TCRdb has only the in-frame clones, and not every one. The sample carries roughly 200,000 clones, around 82% recorded once. Trimming at V came to 7 bases and at J to 5 bases, leaving 5 bases not matched to a gene. The CDR3 has 14 residues. Germline V gene sequence: CDR1 LNHDA, CDR2 SQIVND (reference sequence). This sequence was found in a man in his sixties in good health and CMV-seronegative. The specimen sequenced was PBMCs. This chain joins TRBV19 and TRBJ1-2; 12 nucleotides line up with TRBD1. CDR3 sequence reads: CASMGQGAGYGYTF. The CDR3 bases are TGTGCCAGTATGGGACAGGGGGCCGGTTATGGCTACACCTTC.